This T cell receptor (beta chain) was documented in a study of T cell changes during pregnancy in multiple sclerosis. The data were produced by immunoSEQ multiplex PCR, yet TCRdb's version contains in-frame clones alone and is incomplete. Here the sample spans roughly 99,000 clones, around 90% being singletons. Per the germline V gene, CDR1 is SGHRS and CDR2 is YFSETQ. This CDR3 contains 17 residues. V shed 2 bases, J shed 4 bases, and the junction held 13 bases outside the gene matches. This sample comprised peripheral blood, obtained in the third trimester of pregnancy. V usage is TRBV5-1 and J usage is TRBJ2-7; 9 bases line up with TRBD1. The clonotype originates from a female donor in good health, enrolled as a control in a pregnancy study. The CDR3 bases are TGCGCCAGCAGCTTCCTGGTCCAACAGGGGGCGGGGTACGAGCAGTACTTC. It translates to CASSFLVQQGAGYEQYF.